This TCR beta chain comes out of a study of prognosis after radiotherapy for stage I lung cancer. TCR beta CDR3 amplification from genomic DNA was performed by two-round multiplex PCR. Gene-specific TRBV and TRBJ primers were used in PCR round one. TCRdb re-called the multiplex PCR reads with MiXCR, one entry per CDR3 protein. The data contain 38,000 or so distinct CDR3 sequences, around 22% of them singletons. On this clonotype itself: A read error is possible here, since a much larger clone lies one base away.

Germline loops: CDR1 MNHEY, CDR2 SVGAGI. The CDR3 loop spans 16 amino acids. The V and J ends lost 0 bases and 3 bases respectively, with 14 bases between them. Source: PBMCs, taken before or after stereotactic body radiation therapy (not recorded which). This chain connects TRBV6-5 to TRBJ2-5; D ambiguous. This receptor was obtained from a donor over 45 with non-small cell lung cancer. The CDR3 nucleotides are TGTGCCAGCAGTTACTCGAGTTGGTTTATAAAAGAGACCCAGTACTTC. It is translated as CASSYSSWFIKETQYF.